These 21 T cell receptor beta chains originate from one sample sequenced in a study of blood T cell repertoires in COVID-19. Sequenced by immunoSEQ multiplex PCR; TCRdb stores in-frame clones only, minus some. The table lists over 60,000 clones, about nine tenths of them singletons. The sequencing input was peripheral blood. The source is a man aged 45-60 years with COVID-19, enrolled during active disease.

V usage is TRBV13 and J usage is TRBJ2-5, with 7 nucleotides matching TRBD2. Germline lookup yields CDR1 PRHDT and CDR2 FYEKMQ (reference sequence). V shed 3 bases, J shed 5 bases, and the junction held 9 bases outside the gene matches. This CDR3 comprises 15 residues. The CDR3 is CASSFQGPGGETQYF. The CDR3 DNA follows: TGTGCCAGCAGCTTCCAGGGCCCCGGGGGGGAGACCCAGTACTTC.

This chain links TRBV19 with TRBJ1-1; 8 bases are a match to TRBD1. There are 18 residues in the CDR3. The V gene's germline CDR1 is LNHDA and CDR2 SQIVND (reference sequence). The J segment lost 1 base and the V segment lost 4 bases, leaving 14 bases of the junction unmatched. The CDR3 sequence: CASSSPDRGDFWNTEAFF. The CDR3 DNA reads TGTGCCAGTAGTAGCCCCGACAGGGGCGATTTCTGGAACACTGAAGCTTTCTTT.

The V gene is TRBV11-2, the J gene TRBJ2-7; 12 nucleotides agree with TRBD1. Per the germline V gene, CDR1 is SGHAT and CDR2 is FQNNGV. V was clipped by 1 base and J by 7 bases; unmatched bases: 8. The CDR3 length is 16 residues. The CDR3 spells CASSLGGDRGRYEQYF. CDR3 sequence (DNA): TGTGCCAGCAGCTTAGGCGGGGACAGGGGGCGATATGAGCAGTACTTC.

This sequence joins TRBV29-1 and TRBJ2-3; 8 bases map to TRBD2. This CDR3 is built from 11 residues. V trimming: 6 bases; J trimming: 5 bases; junction bases outside the gene matches: 1. Germline CDR1 and CDR2: SQVTM and ANQGSEA. CDR3 residues: CSVGTRDTQYF. Here the CDR3 DNA reads TGCAGCGTGGGGACTAGAGATACGCAGTATTTT.

This clone was detected only once. The CDR3 sequence: CASSFSGTGSSEAFF. CDR3 sequence (DNA): TGCGCCAGCAGCTTTTCCGGAACAGGGAGTTCTGAAGCTTTCTTT. V gene TRBV5-1 combines with J gene TRBJ1-1, with D perhaps matching TRBD1 (6 bases). The CDR3 sequence is 15 residues long. Germline assignment: CDR1 SGHRS and CDR2 YFSETQ. The germline V and J ends were trimmed by 2 bases and 6 bases, with 17 bases remaining between them.

The DNA of the CDR3 is TGCGCCAGCAGCCCGGGGGGGCTAGGTGAGCAGTACTTC. Protein sequence: CASSPGGLGEQYF. This rearrangement joins TRBV5-1 to TRBJ2-7; 8 bases fit TRBD2. The CDR3 covers 13 residues. Germline V gene lookup returns CDR1 SGHRS and CDR2 YFSETQ. Germline trimming cut 4 bases from V and 7 bases from J; bases unmatched to any gene: 7.

The rearrangement joins TRBV7-2 to TRBJ1-3, with D possibly being TRBD1 (5 bases). This CDR3 has 12 residues. Germline assignment: CDR1 SGHTA and CDR2 FQGNSA. Trimming stripped 4 bases from V and 7 bases from J, with 8 bases between. The CDR3 is CASSSQANTIYF. For the CDR3, the DNA is TGTGCCAGCAGCTCACAGGCGAACACCATATATTTT.

The rearrangement links TRBV24-1 to TRBJ1-5, with TRBD1 matching 8 bases. CDR1 is KGHDR, CDR2 SFDVKD, per germline. The CDR3 runs 15 residues. J was trimmed by 5 bases and V by 3 bases; bases with no gene match: 5. The CDR3 sequence is CATSDVTGADQPQHF. CDR3 sequence (DNA): TGTGCCACCAGTGATGTGACAGGGGCCGATCAGCCCCAGCATTTT.

The rearrangement links TRBV5-1 to TRBJ1-1, with a weak D call TRBD1 (6 bases). The germline gives CDR1 SGHRS, CDR2 YFSETQ. Trimming shortened V by 3 bases and J by 8 bases, and 17 bases separated the two germline ends. This CDR3 is built from 14 residues. The CDR3: CASSSQDTGREAFF. CDR3 sequence (DNA): TGCGCCAGCAGCTCACAGGACACAGGGCGGGAAGCTTTCTTT.

The chain recombines TRBV12-3 or TRBV12-4 with TRBJ2-1; a possible D gene is TRBD1 (5 bases). The CDR3 consists of 12 residues. V was pared by 6 bases and J by 8 bases, with 11 bases between. CDR3 DNA: TGTGCCAGCAGGCCCAAGGGGCATGAGCAGTTCTTC. Its protein product is CASRPKGHEQFF.

The chain carries TRBV19 and TRBJ1-3, with 8 bases aligning to TRBD1. The V gene's germline CDR1 is LNHDA and CDR2 SQIVND (reference sequence). The CDR3 has 19 amino acids. V was pared by 5 bases and J by 2 bases, with 17 bases of the junction left unmatched. The CDR3 DNA reads as TGTGCCAGTAGTTTCCGGACAGGGAGAAATCCTTTGGCTGGAAACACCATATATTTT. The encoded protein is CASSFRTGRNPLAGNTIYF.

The chain couples TRBV19 to TRBJ1-6, with D unresolved. CDR1 LNHDA and CDR2 SQIVND come from the germline V gene (reference sequence). The CDR3 length is 16 residues. V was clipped by 6 bases and J by 3 bases, with 15 bases between them. The CDR3, as DNA: TGTGCCAGTAGCCCTGGGAGAGACATCTATAATTCACCCCTCCACTTT. Its translation is CASSPGRDIYNSPLHF.

The V call is TRBV7-8, the J call TRBJ2-5, with TRBD2 matching over 10 bases. In germline, CDR1 is SGHVS, CDR2 FQNEAQ. This CDR3 has 15 residues. V lost 6 bases and J lost 5; bases outside the gene matches: 9. The CDR3 sequence: CASRRSGRRGETQYF. In DNA, the CDR3 is TGTGCCAGCAGACGTAGCGGGAGGAGAGGGGAGACCCAGTACTTC.

The chain joins TRBV4-3 to TRBJ1-6, with D maybe TRBD1 (5 bases). This CDR3 comprises 16 residues. V lost 5 bases and J lost 7, with 18 bases in between. The V gene's germline CDR1 is LGHNA and CDR2 YSLEER. CDR3 region: CASSFQVGRVNSPLHF. The DNA of the CDR3 is TGCGCCAGCAGCTTCCAGGTGGGCAGGGTGAATTCACCCCTCCACTTT.

J is TRBJ2-5 and V is TRBV15; D is possibly TRBD1 (5 bases). This CDR3 is 16 amino acids long. V dropped 0 bases and J dropped 2 bases, with 13 bases sitting between them. From germline, CDR1 is LNHNV and CDR2 YYDKDF (reference sequence). The CDR3 DNA is TGTGCCACCAGCAGAGATAGGGCAGGGAATCAAGAGACCCAGTACTTC. Its protein is CATSRDRAGNQETQYF.

This sequence joins TRBV19 and TRBJ2-1, with 7 bases lining up with TRBD1. This CDR3 region has 14 residues. CDR1 is LNHDA, CDR2 SQIVND, per germline (reference sequence). V trimming: 6 bases; J trimming: 9 bases; junction bases outside the gene matches: 11. In DNA, the CDR3 is TGTGCCAGTAGCGACAGGGTGGGTTTCAGTGAGCAGTTCTTC. It translates to CASSDRVGFSEQFF.

The rearrangement links TRBV18 to TRBJ2-3; 11 positions agree with TRBD1. In germline, CDR1 is KGHSH, CDR2 LQKENI. The CDR3 sequence is 15 residues long. The ends lost 4 bases at V and 4 bases at J; junction bases unmatched: 4. The CDR3 DNA follows: TGTGCCAGCTCACAGCCGGGACAGGGGGCAGATACGCAGTATTTT. It is translated as CASSQPGQGADTQYF.

The rearrangement uses TRBV7-8 and TRBJ2-7, with D tentatively TRBD1 (5 bases). The CDR3 sequence is 14 residues long. V was pared by 1 base and J by 2 bases, with 9 bases between. Germline lookup yields CDR1 SGHVS and CDR2 FQNEAQ. The CDR3 region is CASSLVQAPYEQYF. DNA for the CDR3: TGTGCCAGCAGCTTAGTACAGGCCCCCTACGAGCAGTACTTC.

DNA of the CDR3: TGTGCCAGCAGCTTAATTCGACAGGGAGGCACTGAAGCTTTCTTT. Translating it yields CASSLIRQGGTEAFF. The chain employs TRBV5-5 and TRBJ1-1; 7 nucleotides line up with TRBD1. CDR1 SGHKS and CDR2 YYEKEE come from the germline V gene (reference sequence). V trimming: 2 bases; J trimming: 4 bases; junction bases outside the gene matches: 8. The CDR3 totals 15 residues.

This clone was picked up one time. The V call is TRBV10-3, the J call TRBJ2-3; TRBD1 matches 9 bases. The CDR3 extends over 16 amino acids. V trimming: 3 bases; J trimming: 8 bases; junction bases outside the gene matches: 12. Looked up from germline, CDR1 is ENHRY and CDR2 is SYGVKD. CDR3 protein: CAISESSTGGKSTQYF. The DNA of the CDR3 is TGTGCCATCAGTGAATCCTCGACAGGGGGAAAAAGTACGCAGTATTTT.

The rearrangement links TRBV10-3 to TRBJ1-6; no clear D. V shed 3 bases and J shed 0 bases, with 6 bases lying between them. The germline CDR1 and CDR2 sequences are ENHRY and SYGVKD. The CDR3 is made up of 15 amino acids. The CDR3 DNA follows: TGTGCCATCAGTGATTCTCGCTCCTATAATTCACCCCTCCACTTT. Its protein is CAISDSRSYNSPLHF.